The TCR beta chain under discussion was sequenced for a study of CD8+ T cells in alopecia areata. Following RNA extraction, reverse transcription yielded cDNA that acted as the sequencing template. Data came from immunoSEQ multiplex PCR; TCRdb stores just in-frame clones and leaves some out. This sample carries 100,000 to 150,000 clones, approximately 47% of them seen once, and the ten largest clones take 10% to 13%. Worth noting for this clone: No antigen is known for it.

Germline V gives CDR1 SQVTM, CDR2 ANQGSEA. The CDR3 sequence is 14 residues long. J gave up 10 bases and V 7 bases, and 16 bases lay outside the gene matches. Findings and caveats of the study: TCR sharing was clearer in mice than between patients, perhaps partly owing to patient HLA diversity.

The sequenced sample was NKG2D-low CD8+ T cells sorted from blood. The chain is built from TRBV29-1 and TRBJ2-1; 7 nucleotides agree with TRBD2. The receptor comes from a human donor with alopecia areata. The CDR3, as DNA: TGCAGCGCCCACGGGGGGACCCTCGGGGACGAGCAGTTCTTC. It encodes CSAHGGTLGDEQFF.